Listed below are T cell receptor beta chains from one sample, sequenced in a study of T cell changes during pregnancy in multiple sclerosis. The table came from immunoSEQ multiplex PCR; TCRdb's copy has only in-frame clones and leaves some out. The sample consists of under 60,000 clones, roughly nine tenths of them appearing once. This specimen consisted of CD8+ T cells from peripheral blood mononuclear cells, obtained after pregnancy. The receptors here all came from a female donor with multiple sclerosis, enrolled in a pregnancy study. The CDR3 runs from the conserved cysteine through the conserved F or W. Each record gives: CDR3 DNA, CDR3 protein, D gene, V gene, clone size, J gene. A D gene is named only where the DNA matches it firmly. The listing skips clone size in some rows; elsewhere it reads once, few, many or a size class.

TGTGCCAGTGAACCGGGACAGGGCTTTGGCTACACCTTC | CASEPGQGFGYTF | TRBD1 | TRBV19 | once | TRBJ1-2
TGCAGCGTTAGACAGGGGGACACTGAAGCTTTCTTT | CSVRQGDTEAFF | TRBD1 | TRBV29-1 | few | TRBJ1-1
TGTGCCAGCACCCCTGGGACAGGGGGAACAGATACGCAGTATTTT | CASTPGTGGTDTQYF | TRBD1 | TRBV5-6 | NA | TRBJ2-3
TGTGCCAGCAGTGAAACTAGCGGTGGTCAAGAGACCCAGTACTTC | CASSETSGGQETQYF | TRBD2 | TRBV6-1 | NA | TRBJ2-5
TGTGCCACTGGTGGGGGGGGAAATGAAAAACTGTTTTTT | CATGGGGNEKLFF | NA | TRBV10-3 | NA | TRBJ1-4
TGCGCCAGCAGCTTGGGACAGGGGGCCGAGCAGTACTTC | CASSLGQGAEQYF | TRBD1 | TRBV5-1 | NA | TRBJ2-7
TGTGCCAGCAGCGTAGGGGGGGTCCAGTACGAGCAGTACTTC | CASSVGGVQYEQYF | NA | TRBV9 | NA | TRBJ2-7
TGTGCCAGCAGGCTAGCGGGGTCCTCCTACAATGAGCAGTTCTTC | CASRLAGSSYNEQFF | TRBD2 | TRBV2 | NA | TRBJ2-1
TGTGCCAGCAGTGAAGCCGGTGCCACAGATACGCAGTATTTT | CASSEAGATDTQYF | NA | TRBV2 | NA | TRBJ2-3
TGTGCCAGCAGCGTAGCTAGTACTAGCGGGGGCCGCACAGATACGCAGTATTTT | CASSVASTSGGRTDTQYF | TRBD2 | TRBV9 | NA | TRBJ2-3
TGTGCCAGCAGCGTAGACTCGGACTCTGGGAATGAGCAGTTCTTC | CASSVDSDSGNEQFF | NA | TRBV9 | NA | TRBJ2-1
TGCAGCGCCAATAGCGGGGGGCCCTCCTACAATGAGCAGTTCTTC | CSANSGGPSYNEQFF | TRBD2 | TRBV29-1 | once | TRBJ2-1
TGTGCCAGCAGTTACAGTGGCGATCTACAGGATATGGGCTACACCTTC | CASSYSGDLQDMGYTF | NA | TRBV6-5 | NA | TRBJ1-2
TGCGCCAGCAGCCTGGACTTGAACACTGAAGCTTTCTTT | CASSLDLNTEAFF | NA | TRBV4-1 | NA | TRBJ1-1
TGTGCCAGCAGCTTAATAAAGGGACAGGGGAACTCCTACGAGCAGTACTTC | CASSLIKGQGNSYEQYF | TRBD1 | TRBV7-8 | NA | TRBJ2-7
TGTGCCAGCAGCTTGGGGGCTTGGCAGCCCCAGCATTTT | CASSLGAWQPQHF | NA | TRBV5-5 | NA | TRBJ1-5
TGCGCCAGCAGCTCTGGGCTCTCCTACAATGAGCAGTTCTTC | CASSSGLSYNEQFF | NA | TRBV5-1 | medium-sized | TRBJ2-1
TGTGCCAGCAGCTTTGGGACAGGGGGCTCCTACGAGCAGTACTTC | CASSFGTGGSYEQYF | TRBD1 | TRBV7-3 | few | TRBJ2-7
TGTGCCAGCAGCTCAGGGGGCTGGGGCTACACCTTC | CASSSGGWGYTF | TRBD1 | TRBV9 | NA | TRBJ1-2
TGTGCCAGTAGAACCGGGACAGGGGGCAATGAAAAACTGTTTTTT | CASRTGTGGNEKLFF | TRBD1 | TRBV19 | NA | TRBJ1-4
TGTGCCATCAGTGAGTCCGACAGTTTTCAGCCCCAGCATTTT | CAISESDSFQPQHF | NA | TRBV10-3 | NA | TRBJ1-5
TGTGCCAGCCCGGGGAGGTACGCCTACGAGCAGTACTTC | CASPGRYAYEQYF | NA | TRBV6-1 | NA | TRBJ2-7
TGTGCCAGCAGCCTCCCAGGGACAGCCCGGGGCCATTCACCCCTCCACTTT | CASSLPGTARGHSPLHF | TRBD1 | TRBV7-9 | NA | TRBJ1-6
TGTGCCAGTAGTTCCAGGGGATGGGTCAATGAGCAGTTCTTC | CASSSRGWVNEQFF | NA | TRBV19 | NA | TRBJ2-1
TGTGCCAGCAGTATCGCCCCCGGGGGGCCCAATCAGCCCCAGCATTTT | CASSIAPGGPNQPQHF | NA | TRBV27 | NA | TRBJ1-5
TGCGCCAGCAGCACTGAGGATAGCAATCAGCCCCAGCATTTT | CASSTEDSNQPQHF | NA | TRBV4-1 | medium-sized | TRBJ1-5
TGCGCCAGCAGCGCATACCGGGACAGGGGGTTCGCCGAGCAGTACTTC | CASSAYRDRGFAEQYF | TRBD1 | TRBV5-1 | NA | TRBJ2-7
TGCGCCAGCAGCCAAACTACCGGGACAGCCTACGAGCAGTACTTC | CASSQTTGTAYEQYF | TRBD1 | TRBV4-1 | NA | TRBJ2-7